The present entry profiles one T cell receptor (beta chain) with its context. Its antigen is as yet unknown. For TCRbeta, the library was prepared with unique molecular identifiers. TCRdb fed the PCR reads into MiXCR, producing one record per CDR3 protein. The profile shows 670,000 or so distinct CDR3 sequences, approximately 14% of them singletons. Germline loops: CDR1 MNHEY, CDR2 SVGAGI. V shed 0 bases and J shed 2 bases, with 11 bases lying between them. The CDR3 length is 15 residues. This sample was taken from a study of T-cell reconstitution after alpha-beta-depleted transplantation in children. Findings and caveats of the study: Alpha-beta T cells present about two months after transplant were reported to originate from several hundred expanded graft clones. T-cell counts and diversity at one year following transplant were attributed mainly to newly produced T cells. Some patients owed their high day-60 TCRbeta diversity to surviving recipient T cells and thymic progenitors.

This chain joins TRBV6-5 and TRBJ2-7, with a weak D call TRBD1 (5 bases). This receptor was obtained from a girl aged 2-10 years with congenital amegakaryocytic thrombocytopenia, due to receive a stem cell transplant. The sample here was PBMCs, taken before TCRalphabeta/CD19-depleted stem cell transplant. CDR3 region: CASSYSTQGPYEQYF. For the CDR3, the DNA is TGTGCCAGCAGTTACTCGACGCAGGGCCCCTACGAGCAGTACTTC.